A selection of T cell receptor beta chains follows, all from one sample in a study of response to subunit inactivated influenza vaccine. TCRdb re-called the RT-PCR reads with MiXCR, one entry per CDR3 protein. The data show about 830,000 distinct CDR3 sequences, with roughly 20% seen just once and 11% held by the top ten. The sequencing used PBMCs from blood, collected around 5 days after vaccination. These receptors originate from a man aged 45-65 years who received an inactivated influenza vaccine. CDR3s include the opening cysteine and the closing phenylalanine or tryptophan. The D gene is left open where the match is weak. Expanded clones are given a class, and other clones once, few, many or no size at all.

>TRBJ1-1|few|TRBV4-3|-
TGCGCCAGCAGCCAAGCGCGGGGGTTGGACACTGAAGCTTTCTTT
CASSQARGLDTEAFF
>TRBJ2-2|-|TRBV7-8|-
TGTGCCAGCAGCTTAGGAGGGACGTTCACCGGGGAGCTGTTTTTT
CASSLGGTFTGELFF
>TRBJ2-5|-|TRBV2|TRBD2
TGTGCCAGCATGGCGGGAGGTCGAGAGACCCAGTACTTC
CASMAGGRETQYF
>TRBJ2-6|few|TRBV11-2|-
TGTGCCAGCAGCTTAGGACGGAGGACTGGGGCCAACGTCCTGACTTTC
CASSLGRRTGANVLTF
>TRBJ2-3|many|TRBV29-1|TRBD2
TGCAGCGTTGTAATCAGGGCGGCTAGCGGGGGCCACACAGATACGCAGTATTTT
CSVVIRAASGGHTDTQYF
>TRBJ2-7|few|TRBV6-5|TRBD2
TGTGCCAGCAGGTCTACTAGCGGGAGTGGTTACGAGCAGTACTTC
CASRSTSGSGYEQYF
>TRBJ2-4|-|TRBV24-1|-
TGTGCCACCAGTGATTTGGGACATGAGTTAAACATTCAGTACTTC
CATSDLGHELNIQYF
>TRBJ2-5|-|TRBV20-1|-
TGCAGTGCTAGGCGGGACCTCGTGAGATCCCAGTACTTC
CSARRDLVRSQYF
>TRBJ1-2|-|TRBV4-1|-
TGCGCCAGCAGCCACCCCGGTCGGGGGAGGAATGGCTACACCTTC
CASSHPGRGRNGYTF
>TRBJ2-7|-|TRBV18|-
TGTGCCAGCTCACCAGGTCGGGACACCTTAGGGGAGCAGTACTTC
CASSPGRDTLGEQYF
>TRBJ1-5|few|TRBV12-3/TRBV12-4|-
TGTGCCAGCAGTCGACAGCTCGATCAGCCCCAGCATTTT
CASSRQLDQPQHF
>TRBJ2-3|-|TRBV20-1|TRBD2
TGCACCGGGGATAAGCGGGAGGCTTCTAGCACAGATACGCAGTATTTT
CTGDKREASSTDTQYF
>TRBJ2-1|-|TRBV27|-
TGTGCCAGCAGTCCGGGGACGACGCCCTACAATGAGCAGTTCTTC
CASSPGTTPYNEQFF
>TRBJ2-3|few|TRBV5-1|-
TGCGCCAGCAGCTTGACGTGGGGGGCTAGCAGATACACAGATACGCAGTATTTT
CASSLTWGASRYTDTQYF
>TRBJ1-2|-|TRBV20-1|-
TGCAGTGCAAGCGGGGGGCAGGATGGCTACACCTTC
CSASGGQDGYTF
>TRBJ2-5|-|TRBV12-3/TRBV12-4|TRBD1
TGTGCCAGCAGGCCCTCCACTACAGGGGCAGAGACCCAGTACTTC
CASRPSTTGAETQYF
>TRBJ1-1|once|TRBV7-6|-
TGTGCCAGCAGCTTAGGGGCGGCGGGGCCTGATGTCACTGAAGCTTTCTTT
CASSLGAAGPDVTEAFF
>TRBJ2-7|-|TRBV4-1|TRBD2
TGCGCCAGCAGCCCGCTGACTAGCGGGAGCTACGAGCAGTACTTC
CASSPLTSGSYEQYF
>TRBJ1-1|-|TRBV6-5|TRBD1
TGTGCCAGCAGTTCAGACAGGGTTTATACTGAAGCTTTCTTT
CASSSDRVYTEAFF
>TRBJ1-1|-|TRBV20-1|-
TGCAGTGCTCCAAGAGGGTTGATTGGCACTGAAGCTTTCTTT
CSAPRGLIGTEAFF
>TRBJ2-7|-|TRBV13|TRBD1
TGTGCCAGCAGCCCCTCCGGGGGACAGGGAAAAATCTACGAGCAGTACTTC
CASSPSGGQGKIYEQYF
>TRBJ2-1|-|TRBV7-2|TRBD1
TGTGCCAGCAGCTTCGGAACCGGGACAGTCTACAATGAGCAGTTCTTC
CASSFGTGTVYNEQFF
>TRBJ2-1|-|TRBV11-3|-
TGTGCCAGCAGCTCCAGGGGAGAACGTCCCAATGAGCAGTTCTTC
CASSSRGERPNEQFF
>TRBJ2-1|many|TRBV5-1|-
TGCGCCAGCAGCTTGGCCGTGATTAGGTATGGGAGCTCCTACAATGAGCAGTTCTTC
CASSLAVIRYGSSYNEQFF
>TRBJ2-2|few|TRBV6-2/TRBV6-3|-
TGTGCCAGCAGTTATCAGACAGGGAGGCTGGCCGGGGAGCTGTTTTTT
CASSYQTGRLAGELFF
>TRBJ1-1|-|TRBV20-1|-
TGCAGTGCTAGAGGGAATAGACTGCTGAACACTGAAGCTTTCTTT
CSARGNRLLNTEAFF
>TRBJ1-6|-|TRBV7-2|TRBD1
TGTGCCAGCAGTCACAGGGGGGGTTCACCCCTCCACTTT
CASSHRGGSPLHF
>TRBJ2-3|-|TRBV24-1|-
TGTGCCACCAGCCTAGCGCAAGATACGCAGTATTTT
CATSLAQDTQYF
>TRBJ2-7|-|TRBV2|TRBD2
TGTGCCAGCAGTGGCGGGGGGCTGCAGTACTTC
CASSGGGLQYF
>TRBJ2-5|-|TRBV12-3/TRBV12-4|-
TGTGCCAGCACCCTCTCGGGGGGCCAGGAGACCCAGTACTTC
CASTLSGGQETQYF
>TRBJ2-5|few|TRBV7-2|TRBD1
TGTGCCAGCAGCTTTTCGTCCAGGGGGCAATCAGAGACCCAGTACTTC
CASSFSSRGQSETQYF
>TRBJ2-6|-|TRBV6-1|TRBD1
TGTGCCAGCAGCGTAAGGACAGGATCGGCTGGGGCCAACGTCCTGACTTTC
CASSVRTGSAGANVLTF
>TRBJ1-2|-|TRBV30|-
TGTGCCTGGAGTAGGCCAGGCTATGGCTACACCTTC
CAWSRPGYGYTF
>TRBJ2-6|-|TRBV6-2/TRBV6-3|TRBD2
TGTGCCAGCAGTTCCGAGACTAGCGGGAGTGGTGGGGCCAACGTCCTGACTTTC
CASSSETSGSGGANVLTF
>TRBJ2-1|-|TRBV3-1|TRBD2
TGTGCCAGCAGCCGCGTAGCGGGAGGGCCTCTTTACAATGAGCAGTTCTTC
CASSRVAGGPLYNEQFF
>TRBJ2-1|few|TRBV5-6|-
TGTGCCAGCAGCCACGAGGACAGCCATTACAATGAGCAGTTCTTC
CASSHEDSHYNEQFF
>TRBJ1-5|few|TRBV2|-
TGTGCCAGCAGTGAAGACTCCCCATCCCTCAATCAGCCCCAGCATTTT
CASSEDSPSLNQPQHF
>TRBJ2-7|-|TRBV7-9|TRBD1
TGTGCCAGCAGCTCCAGGGGGTTTCACCTCTACGAGCAGTACTTC
CASSSRGFHLYEQYF
>TRBJ2-2|-|TRBV7-8|TRBD1
TGTGCCAGCAGCGAATCCGGGACAGGGTCCGGGGAGCTGTTTTTT
CASSESGTGSGELFF
>TRBJ2-1|-|TRBV10-1|-
TGCGCCAGCGGAGATCTAGTTCGGTTCTTC
CASGDLVRFF
>TRBJ2-5|-|TRBV7-9|-
TGTGCCAGCAGCGCGAGACCTCAAGAGACCCAGTACTTC
CASSARPQETQYF
>TRBJ1-2|few|TRBV12-3/TRBV12-4|-
TGTGCCAGCAGTTGGGGGTATAACTATGGCTACACCTTC
CASSWGYNYGYTF
>TRBJ1-2|-|TRBV12-3/TRBV12-4|-
TGTGCCAGCAGTTTAGTGACGACAGCCATCTACACCTTC
CASSLVTTAIYTF
>TRBJ2-1|-|TRBV28|TRBD2
TGTGCCAGCAGCCGAGAACAACGGACTAGCGGGATATCTTTCTTATACAATGAGCAGTTCTTC
CASSREQRTSGISFLYNEQFF
>TRBJ2-7|few|TRBV29-1|-
TGCAGCGTTGTGCCAGGGGACTACGAGCAGTACTTC
CSVVPGDYEQYF
>TRBJ2-3|-|TRBV4-2|-
TGTGCCAGCAGCCAAGAGGGGACATGGCCCACAGATACGCAGTATTTT
CASSQEGTWPTDTQYF
>TRBJ2-7|-|TRBV20-1|-
TGCAGTGCTAGTGGTCTAGGCGGCGAGCAGTACTTC
CSASGLGGEQYF
>TRBJ1-1|-|TRBV12-3/TRBV12-4|-
TGTGCCAGCAGTTTAGTCTCGGTTCGGGGCACTGAAGCTTTCTTT
CASSLVSVRGTEAFF
>TRBJ2-3|few|TRBV9|-
TGTGCCAGCAGCGTAGCGGGATTTAGCACAGATACGCAGTATTTT
CASSVAGFSTDTQYF
>TRBJ2-6|-|TRBV11-2|TRBD1
TGTGCCAGCTACCTATGGGACAGGGCCATCCCTGGGGCCAACGTCCTGACTTTC
CASYLWDRAIPGANVLTF
>TRBJ2-7|many|TRBV10-3|TRBD1
TGTGCCATCAGTGAACAAGGGGGCAAAGCCTACGAGCAGTACTTC
CAISEQGGKAYEQYF